The 17 T cell receptor beta chains given below trace back to one sample, sequenced in a study of CD8+ T cells in alopecia areata. Treatment meaning: oral pan-JAK inhibitor, 5-10 mg twice daily. Extracted RNA was reverse transcribed, and the resulting cDNA served as sequencing template. Only in-frame clones appear in the TCRdb table, and some are missing; sequencing was by immunoSEQ multiplex PCR. Here the sample spans around 140,000 clones, around 86% being singletons. The sample was CD8+ T cells sorted from blood, taken at week 4, from a patient treated with tofacitinib. These receptors were collected from a human donor with alopecia areata.

The chain joins TRBV19 to TRBJ2-7, with D possibly matching TRBD2 (7 bases). This CDR3 spans 12 amino acids. In germline, CDR1 is LNHDA, CDR2 SQIVND (reference sequence). The CDR3 region is CEGGGSSYEQYF. In nucleotides, the CDR3 is TGTGAGGGGGGGGGATCCTCCTACGAGCAGTACTTC.

The chain recombines TRBV5-1 with TRBJ2-7; D call uncertain. The CDR3 is 13 residues long. Germline lookup yields CDR1 SGHRS and CDR2 YFSETQ. The V end lost 0 bases, the J end lost 2 bases, and 6 bases lay between the germline ends. This CDR3 reads CASSLGPTYEQYF. The CDR3 DNA sequence: TGCGCCAGCAGCTTGGGACCAACCTACGAGCAGTACTTC.

The J gene is TRBJ1-1, the V gene TRBV5-4, with 9 bases identical to TRBD1. The V gene's germline CDR1 is SGHNT and CDR2 YYREEE (reference sequence). The CDR3 has 16 amino acids. Losses at the gene ends were 4 bases for V and 1 base for J; bases not matched to a gene: 8. The CDR3 is CASSPRDRVWNTEAFF. The CDR3 DNA sequence: TGTGCCAGCAGCCCCCGGGACAGGGTTTGGAACACTGAAGCTTTCTTT.

The chain combines TRBV18 with TRBJ2-7, with 10 bases that match TRBD1. Trimming at V came to 0 bases and at J to 2 bases, leaving 4 bases not matched to a gene. The CDR3 is 16 amino acids. Germline CDR1 and CDR2: KGHSH and LQKENI. DNA of the CDR3: TGTGCCAGCTCACCACCGACAGGACAGGGGGCCTACGAGCAGTACTTC. It specifies CASSPPTGQGAYEQYF. Full variable domain (outside the CDR3, taken from reference TRBV18 and TRBJ2-7): NAGVMQNPRHLVRRRGQEARLRCSPMKGHSHVYWYRQLPEEGLKFMVYLQKENIIDESGMPKERFSAEFPKEGPSILRIQQVVRGDSAAYFCASSPPTGQGAYEQYFGPGTRLTVT.

J is TRBJ1-2 and V is TRBV6-5; D is perhaps TRBD1 (6 bases). CDR3 length: 13 amino acids. CDR1 and CDR2 (germline): MNHEY, SVGAGI. V shed 6 bases and J shed 4 bases, with 12 bases lying between them. The CDR3 bases are TGTGCCAGCAGCCCTGGGGGCCGCTATGGCTACACCTTC. It encodes CASSPGGRYGYTF.

The gene calls are TRBV15 and TRBJ2-7, with D possibly matching TRBD1 (6 bases). V was shortened by 1 base and J by 4 bases, with 14 bases between the two germline ends. This CDR3 comprises 15 residues. CDR1 LNHNV and CDR2 YYDKDF come from the germline V gene (reference sequence). DNA for the CDR3: TGTGCCACCAGCAGAGGCTCAGGGGAGCGGTACGAGCAGTACTTC. It specifies CATSRGSGERYEQYF.

The V call is TRBV27, the J call TRBJ2-3, with 9 bases matching TRBD2. Germline V gene lookup returns CDR1 MNHEY and CDR2 SMNVEV (reference sequence). Trimming at V came to 7 bases and at J to 1 base, leaving 6 bases not matched to a gene. The CDR3 extends over 15 amino acids. CDR3 region: CASTISGSRTDTQYF. For the CDR3, the DNA is TGTGCCAGCACAATTAGCGGGAGCCGCACAGATACGCAGTATTTT.

V usage is TRBV19 and J usage is TRBJ2-7; D not resolved. Germline V lookup: CDR1 LNHDA, CDR2 SQIVND (reference sequence). The CDR3 length is 13 residues. V was trimmed by 5 bases and J by 2 bases, leaving 10 bases between them. CDR3 sequence reads: CASSVGPAYEQYF. The CDR3 nucleotides read TGTGCCAGTAGTGTTGGACCGGCCTACGAGCAGTACTTC. The full variable domain, in which reference TRBV19 and TRBJ2-7 provide the parts outside the CDR3, is DGGITQSPKYLFRKEGQNVTLSCEQNLNHDAMYWYRQDPGQGLRLIYYSQIVNDFQKGDIAEGYSVSREKKESFPLTVTSAQKNPTAFYLCASSVGPAYEQYFGPGTRLTVT.

For this clone: At the DNA level, this CDR3 is encoded by other sequences in the same sample as well. The CDR3 nucleotides read TGTGCCAGCAGAAGGGGGGAAAAACTGTTTTTT. Translating it yields CASRRGEKLFF. The V and J genes are TRBV27 and TRBJ1-4; possible D gene TRBD1, 6 bases. Trimming removed 6 bases from V and 8 bases from J, with 7 bases in between. The length of the CDR3 is 11 residues. Germline assignment: CDR1 MNHEY and CDR2 SMNVEV (reference sequence).

The CDR3 region has the DNA TGTGCCAGCAAGGGGGCCTCGAATGAGCAGTTCTTC. Its protein product is CASKGASNEQFF. The gene calls are TRBV7-3 and TRBJ2-1, with 7 bases lining up with TRBD1. CDR1 is SGHTA and CDR2 is FQGTGA in the germline V gene. The length of the CDR3 is 12 residues. Trimming cost V 7 bases and J 7 bases; bases outside gene matches: 4.

This clone was observed once. This chain links TRBV5-6 with TRBJ1-1; no clear D. CDR1 and CDR2 from the germline V gene are SGHDT and YYEEEE. Between the trimmed V and J ends, which lost 2 bases and 4 bases, there was a span of 15 bases. The CDR3 is made up of 15 amino acids. In DNA, the CDR3 is TGTGCCAGCAGCTTAAGCTGGGGAGTAAGCACTGAAGCTTTCTTT. It encodes CASSLSWGVSTEAFF. Full variable domain (rest looked up from reference TRBV5-6 and TRBJ1-1): DAGVTQSPTHLIKTRGQQVTLRCSPKSGHDTVSWYQQALGQGPQFIFQYYEEEERQRGNFPDRFSGHQFPNYSSELNVNALLLGDSALYLCASSLSWGVSTEAFFGQGTRLTVV.

The rearrangement uses TRBV4-2 and TRBJ2-5; maybe TRBD2 (5 bases). The germline CDR1 and CDR2 sequences are LGHNA and YNFKEQ. The CDR3 totals 14 residues. V dropped 0 bases and J dropped 2 bases, with 7 bases sitting between them. Here the CDR3 reads CASSQEEGQETQYF. CDR3 coding DNA: TGTGCCAGCAGCCAAGAAGAGGGTCAAGAGACCCAGTACTTC.

The chain carries TRBV29-1 and TRBJ2-7, with 8 bases matching TRBD2. V shed 8 bases and J 3 bases; nucleotides not matched to a gene: 9. The V gene's germline CDR1 is SQVTM and CDR2 ANQGSEA. This CDR3 spans 13 amino acids. CDR3: CSSRVAGNYEQYF. The CDR3, as DNA: TGCAGCAGTCGAGTAGCGGGAAACTACGAGCAGTACTTC.

This chain connects TRBV29-1 to TRBJ1-2, with D maybe TRBD1 (5 bases). The V gene lost 7 bases and the J gene lost 6 bases, with 18 bases spanning the gap. The CDR3 is made up of 13 amino acids. Germline V CDR1 and CDR2: SQVTM, ANQGSEA. In DNA form, the CDR3 reads TGCAGCGCCGGACGGACCGGGACCGATGGCTACACCTTC. This gives the protein CSAGRTGTDGYTF. Filled out from reference TRBV29-1 and TRBJ1-2, the complete variable domain reads SAVISQKPSRDICQRGTSLTIQCQVDSQVTMMFWYRQQPGQSLTLIATANQGSEATYESGFVIDKFPISRPNLTFSTLTVSNMSPEDSSIYLCSAGRTGTDGYTFGSGTRLTVV.

This clone was seen only a few times. Here the CDR3 DNA reads TGTGCCAGTGGGACAGGGGGCTCTGGGGCCAACGTCCTGACTTTC. Residues: CASGTGGSGANVLTF. V and J are TRBV19 and TRBJ2-6; 11 bases are shared with TRBD1. The V gene's germline CDR1 is LNHDA and CDR2 SQIVND (reference sequence). V lost 8 bases and J lost 0; bases outside the gene matches: 0. The CDR3 is made up of 15 amino acids.

This rearrangement joins TRBV27 to TRBJ2-7; maybe TRBD2 (6 bases). CDR1 and CDR2 from the germline V gene are MNHEY and SMNVEV (reference sequence). V gave up 6 bases and J gave up 3 bases, with 15 bases separating them. CDR3 length: 14 amino acids. The CDR3 spells CASSLGGAGYEQYF. CDR3 coding DNA: TGTGCCAGCAGCCTGGGCGGGGCAGGCTACGAGCAGTACTTC.

The chain employs TRBV10-3 and TRBJ2-2, with 9 bases lining up with TRBD2. Per germline, CDR1 ENHRY and CDR2 SYGVKD. This CDR3 has 16 residues. Trimming cost V 3 bases and J 5 bases; bases outside gene matches: 7. CDR3 residues: CAISDGGRAYTGELFF. The CDR3 coding sequence is TGTGCCATCAGTGACGGCGGGAGGGCCTATACCGGGGAGCTGTTTTTT.